Below, 26 T cell receptor beta chains from the same sample are listed, as sequenced in a study of response to subunit inactivated influenza vaccine. TCRdb recomputed calls from the RT-PCR reads with MiXCR, one row per CDR3 protein. The data contain under 200,000 distinct CDR3 sequences, about 10% of them singletons. The source was CD8+ T cells sorted from PBMCs, collected approximately 25 months after vaccination. Receptors were obtained from a man aged 50 to 75 who received an inactivated influenza vaccine.

The genes are TRBV9 and TRBJ1-4; D uncertain. This CDR3 has 14 amino acids. CDR1 and CDR2 from the germline V gene are SGDLS and YYNGEE. Between the trimmed V and J ends, which lost 2 bases and 8 bases, there was a span of 13 bases. In nucleotides, the CDR3 is TGTGCCAGCAGCGTTTTCGGAACTGGGGAAAAACTGTTTTTT. It is translated as CASSVFGTGEKLFF.

The chain joins TRBV7-2 to TRBJ2-3; D is ambiguous. CDR1 and CDR2 from the germline V gene are SGHTA and FQGNSA. The CDR3 covers 12 residues. The V end lost 5 bases, the J end lost 6 bases, and 9 bases lay between the germline ends. The CDR3: CASSDTWDTQYF. As DNA, the CDR3 is TGTGCCAGCAGCGATACTTGGGATACGCAGTATTTT.

The sample holds a few counts of this clonotype. This chain links TRBV12-3 or TRBV12-4 with TRBJ2-7; D possibly corresponds to TRBD2 (5 bases). V was shortened by 7 bases and J by 4 bases, with 17 bases between the two germline ends. This CDR3 comprises 14 residues. CDR3 sequence (DNA): TGTGCCAGCAACCGCGGCGGGCCACCGTACGAGCAGTACTTC. Protein: CASNRGGPPYEQYF.

This rearrangement joins TRBV10-3 to TRBJ1-4; 7 bases match TRBD1. This CDR3 comprises 16 residues. V was pared by 6 bases and J by 3 bases, with 10 bases of the junction left unmatched. Germline loops: CDR1 ENHRY, CDR2 SYGVKD. In DNA form, the CDR3 reads TGTGCCATCAGCCTCGGGACAGTGACCGCTAATGAAAAACTGTTTTTT. Translated, it gives CAISLGTVTANEKLFF.

This clonotype was recorded a few times. V usage is TRBV10-3 and J usage is TRBJ2-5; 9 nucleotides agree with TRBD1. Trimming removed 3 bases from V and 4 bases from J; junction bases left unmatched: 9. Germline V CDR1 and CDR2: ENHRY, SYGVKD. This CDR3 has 16 residues. For the CDR3, the DNA is TGTGCCATCAGTGAACAACCCCGGGACAGGGCAGAGACCCAGTACTTC. Amino acids: CAISEQPRDRAETQYF.

This clonotype was seen only a few times. The CDR3 DNA reads TGCGCCAGCAGTGTTCTAGGACAGGATTACGAGCAGTACTTC. Its translation: CASSVLGQDYEQYF. V and J are TRBV10-2 and TRBJ2-7; 7 bases are a match to TRBD1. Germline V gene sequence: CDR1 WSHSY, CDR2 SAAADI. This CDR3 is built from 14 residues. V trimming: 4 bases; J trimming: 4 bases; junction bases outside the gene matches: 7.

V usage is TRBV10-3 and J usage is TRBJ2-5; 9 nucleotides match TRBD2. V trimming: 5 bases; J trimming: 4 bases; junction bases outside the gene matches: 5. The germline V gene has CDR1 ENHRY and CDR2 SYGVKD. The CDR3 covers 14 residues. The CDR3 sequence is CAISYVSGRETQYF. The DNA of the CDR3 is TGTGCCATCAGTTATGTTAGCGGGAGAGAGACCCAGTACTTC.

V usage is TRBV7-9 and J usage is TRBJ1-2; a weak D match, TRBD1 (6 bases). Germline loops: CDR1 SEHNR, CDR2 FQNEAQ (reference sequence). The CDR3 consists of 14 residues. V lost 6 bases to trimming and J lost 10 bases, with 21 bases between them. CDR3 in DNA: TGTGCCAGCAGACAAGGGGCAGGGGTCGATGTCTACACCTTC. Translation gives CASRQGAGVDVYTF.

This clonotype was found a few times. The genes are TRBV7-3 and TRBJ2-3; D may correspond to TRBD1 or TRBD2 (5 bases each). Germline-derived CDR1 and CDR2 are SGHTA and FQGTGA. The CDR3 extends over 15 amino acids. Trimming took off 2 bases at V and 5 bases at J, with 14 bases between the two ends. The CDR3 region has the DNA TGTGCCAGCAGCTTATCGGCTGGGGGTAAAGATACGCAGTATTTT. It specifies CASSLSAGGKDTQYF.

This clonotype occurred a few times. The V call is TRBV7-9, the J call TRBJ2-1; 7 bases line up with TRBD2. J was trimmed by 9 bases and V by 3 bases; bases with no gene match: 8. Germline CDR1 SEHNR, CDR2 FQNEAQ (reference sequence). The CDR3 length is 14 residues. The CDR3 spells CASSFGRGGFEQFF. The CDR3 nucleotides are TGTGCCAGCAGCTTTGGACGGGGAGGGTTTGAGCAGTTCTTC.

This clonotype turned up a few times. This chain joins TRBV24-1 and TRBJ2-1; 14 bases agree with TRBD2. V gave up 4 bases and J gave up 1 base; unmatched junction bases: 2. The germline V gene has CDR1 KGHDR and CDR2 SFDVKD. The CDR3 loop spans 17 amino acids. CDR3 in DNA: TGTGCCACCAGTGAAGGGACTAGCGGGAGATCCTACAATGAGCAGTTCTTC. It codes for CATSEGTSGRSYNEQFF.

This clonotype was observed a few times. V gene TRBV12-3 or TRBV12-4 combines with J gene TRBJ2-5; D gene unclear. V shed 1 base and J shed 1 base, with 7 bases lying between them. The CDR3 length is 14 residues. The CDR3 spells CASSLVGIQETQYF. In DNA form, the CDR3 reads TGTGCCAGCAGTTTAGTGGGGATCCAAGAGACCCAGTACTTC.

V is TRBV6-5 and J is TRBJ1-6, with 11 bases fitting TRBD1. Germline loops: CDR1 MNHEY, CDR2 SVGAGI. Germline trimming cut 0 bases from V and 7 bases from J; bases unmatched to any gene: 2. The CDR3 contains 16 residues. The CDR3: CASSYSGTGGNSPLHF. CDR3 DNA sequence: TGTGCCAGCAGTTACTCTGGGACAGGGGGGAATTCACCCCTCCACTTT.

In its sample, this clonotype was seen a few times. The chain is built from TRBV3-1 and TRBJ2-1, with D perhaps TRBD2 (6 bases). Deletions cut 5 bases from V and 8 bases from J, with 22 bases between. Germline V gives CDR1 LGHDT, CDR2 YNNKEL (reference sequence). This CDR3 is built from 16 residues. As DNA, the CDR3 is TGTGCCAGCAGCACTCGACAAGCGGGTACCCTTTATGAGCAGTTCTTC. Translation gives CASSTRQAGTLYEQFF.

As regards this clonotype: Mismatch with germline at one junction end may stem from a read error. The chain employs TRBV5-1 and TRBJ1-4; 7 positions agree with TRBD1. This CDR3 comprises 14 residues. Germline-derived CDR1 and CDR2 are SGHRS and YFSETQ. The CDR3 sequence: CASSSTGLNDKLFF. The CDR3 DNA reads TGCGCCAGCAGCTCGACAGGGCTTAATGATAAACTGTTTTTT. The full variable domain, with the rest looked up from reference TRBV5-1 and TRBJ1-4, is KAGVTQTPRYLIKTRGQQVTLSCSPISGHRSVSWYQQTPGQGLQFLFEYFSETQRNKGNFPGRFSGRQFSNSRSEMNVSTLELGDSALYLCASSSTGLNDKLFFGSGTQLSVL.

This clonotype was counted only a few times. The rearrangement joins TRBV6-2 or TRBV6-3 to TRBJ2-5, with D unclear. Trimming took 0 bases from V and 2 from J, leaving 7 bases between them. The V gene's germline CDR1 is MNHEY and CDR2 SVGEGT. CDR3 length: 14 amino acids. The CDR3 bases are TGTGCCAGCAGTTACTCGAGACGGCAAGAGACCCAGTACTTC. This codes for CASSYSRRQETQYF.

This clonotype was counted ten times or more. The V and J genes are TRBV6-2 or TRBV6-3 and TRBJ2-1; 9 nucleotides line up with TRBD2. Germline V gives CDR1 MNHEY, CDR2 SVGEGT. Trimming cost V 4 bases and J 0 bases; bases outside gene matches: 13. The CDR3 sequence is 19 residues long. DNA of the CDR3: TGTGCCAGCAGTTTCCGGACTAGCGCAATCATGTCCTCCTACAATGAGCAGTTCTTC. Residues: CASSFRTSAIMSSYNEQFF.

This clonotype occurred a few times. The chain employs TRBV12-5 and TRBJ2-1; D may be TRBD1 (5 bases). The germline V and J ends were trimmed by 1 base and 6 bases, with 10 bases remaining between them. CDR3 length: 14 amino acids. Germline CDR1 and CDR2: LGHNT and FRNRAP. The CDR3 nucleotides are TGTGCTAGTGGTTTGGGGGGCACGGGCAATGAGCAGTTCTTC. Translating it yields CASGLGGTGNEQFF.

The V call is TRBV7-8, the J call TRBJ2-2; D is ambiguous. This CDR3 is built from 11 residues. Trimming removed 5 bases at V and 5 bases at J, with 3 bases between. From germline, CDR1 is SGHVS and CDR2 FQNEAQ. The CDR3 sequence is CASSETGELFF. For the CDR3, the DNA is TGTGCCAGCAGCGAAACCGGGGAGCTGTTTTTT.

With respect to this clonotype: Likely a read error: the CDR3 ends without its conserved phenylalanine or tryptophan. This chain links TRBV11-2 with TRBJ2-3, with 15 bases that match TRBD2. Looked up from germline, CDR1 is SGHAT and CDR2 is FQNNGV. The length of the CDR3 is 18 residues. V dropped 3 bases and J dropped 3; count of bases not matched to a gene: 7. CDR3: CASSFPGTSGGQTDTQYS. The CDR3 DNA is TGTGCCAGCAGCTTCCCTGGGACTAGCGGGGGGCAGACAGATACGCAGTATTCT.

This clonotype was seen a handful of times. J is TRBJ1-3 and V is TRBV15; tentatively, D is TRBD1 (5 bases). This CDR3 comprises 15 residues. Germline V lookup: CDR1 LNHNV, CDR2 YYDKDF (reference sequence). V was clipped by 2 bases and J by 5 bases, with 13 bases between them. CDR3 nucleotide sequence: TGTGCCACCAGCAGAAATCGGGACTCAAGAAACACCATATATTTT. It specifies CATSRNRDSRNTIYF.

The table lists this clonotype with a few counts. V and J are TRBV29-1 and TRBJ1-2; 8 bases line up with TRBD1. The CDR3 is 15 amino acids. The V and J ends lost 5 bases and 6 bases, in that order; junction bases with no gene match: 14. Germline V gene lookup returns CDR1 SQVTM and CDR2 ANQGSEA. This CDR3 reads CSVWGQTGEVDGYTF. CDR3 in DNA: TGCAGCGTTTGGGGACAGACAGGGGAGGTCGATGGCTACACCTTC.

This clonotype appeared many times. The V and J genes are TRBV7-9 and TRBJ2-5, with D maybe TRBD1 (5 bases). The CDR3 totals 13 residues. Germline values: CDR1 SEHNR, CDR2 FQNEAQ (reference sequence). V was shortened by 8 bases and J by 1 base, with 11 bases between the two germline ends. In nucleotides, the CDR3 is TGTGCCAGCGACGGACACTTCCAAGAGACCCAGTACTTC. This gives the protein CASDGHFQETQYF.

V usage is TRBV27 and J usage is TRBJ2-1; 13 bases agree with TRBD2. The junction had 14 bases not matched to a gene; V was cut back by 7 bases and J by 5 bases. Germline lookup yields CDR1 MNHEY and CDR2 SMNVEV (reference sequence). The CDR3 loop spans 18 amino acids. This chain's CDR3 is CASTFSGLAGPINNEQFF. The DNA for the CDR3 is TGTGCCAGCACCTTCTCGGGACTAGCGGGGCCCATAAACAATGAGCAGTTCTTC.

The rearrangement links TRBV7-8 to TRBJ2-1; possibly TRBD1 or TRBD2 for D (5 bases each). The CDR3 extends over 11 amino acids. The ends were cut back, 4 bases at V and 9 bases at J, with 7 bases in the middle. Germline V lookup: CDR1 SGHVS, CDR2 FQNEAQ. CDR3 sequence reads: CASSWGSEQFF. The CDR3 DNA reads as TGTGCCAGCAGCTGGGGGAGTGAGCAGTTCTTC.

This clonotype was seen a few times. J is TRBJ2-1 and V is TRBV12-3 or TRBV12-4; 8 bases are shared with TRBD2. The V and J ends lost 5 bases and 7 bases, in that order; junction bases with no gene match: 10. The CDR3 covers 15 residues. CDR3 bases: TGTGCCAGCAGTGACTATCATAGCGGGGCTAATGAGCAGTTCTTC. The encoded protein is CASSDYHSGANEQFF.